This T cell receptor beta chain was profiled in a study of T cells after yellow fever vaccination. This clonotype was detected many times. The CDR3 length is 14 residues. The germline V gene encodes CDR1 KGHDR and CDR2 SFDVKD. The V end lost 3 bases, the J end lost 13 bases, and 18 bases lay between the germline ends. Notes on the study in general: Weaker in magnitude, the secondary response showed a faster peak on day 5 versus 15.

TCRdb ran MiXCR on the 5' RACE reads and lists one entry per CDR3 protein. The table records about 12,000 distinct CDR3 sequences, approximately 5.3% of them present only once. The sequences come from PBMCs, either bulk or a sorted T-cell subset (CD4+, CD8+, memory, or dextramer-sorted; not recorded which), collected on the day of the yellow fever booster vaccination. This sequence originates from a young man who received the YFV17D yellow fever vaccine. This chain links TRBV24-1 with TRBJ2-1, with D hard to call. The CDR3 bases are TGTGCCACCAGTGATCCGGGCCTGGGCGGAAGACAGTTCTTC. This sequence encodes CATSDPGLGGRQFF.